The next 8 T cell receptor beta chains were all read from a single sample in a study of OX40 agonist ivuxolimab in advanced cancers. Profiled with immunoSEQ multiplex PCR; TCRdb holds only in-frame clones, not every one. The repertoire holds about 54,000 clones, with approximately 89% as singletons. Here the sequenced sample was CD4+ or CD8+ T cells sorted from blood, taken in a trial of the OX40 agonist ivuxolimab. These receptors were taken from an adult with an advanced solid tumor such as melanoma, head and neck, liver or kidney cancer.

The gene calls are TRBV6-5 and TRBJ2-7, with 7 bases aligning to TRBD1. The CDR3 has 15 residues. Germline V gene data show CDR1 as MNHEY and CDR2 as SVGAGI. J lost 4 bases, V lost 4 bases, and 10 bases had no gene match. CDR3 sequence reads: CASSLRPGQTYEQYF. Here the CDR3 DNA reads TGTGCCAGCAGTTTACGACCGGGACAGACTTACGAGCAGTACTTC.

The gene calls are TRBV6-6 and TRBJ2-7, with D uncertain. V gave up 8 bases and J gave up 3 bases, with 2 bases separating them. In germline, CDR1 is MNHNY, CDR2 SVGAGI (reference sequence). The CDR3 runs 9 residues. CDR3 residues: CASGYEQYF. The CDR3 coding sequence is TGTGCCAGCGGCTACGAGCAGTACTTC.

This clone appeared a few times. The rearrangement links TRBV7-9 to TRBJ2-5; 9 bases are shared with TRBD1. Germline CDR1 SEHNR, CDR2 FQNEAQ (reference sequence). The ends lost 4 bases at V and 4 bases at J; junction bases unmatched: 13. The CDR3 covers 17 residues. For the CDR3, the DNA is TGTGCCAGCAGCTCCGCGGACAGGGGTATCTATGCAGAGACCCAGTACTTC. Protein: CASSSADRGIYAETQYF.

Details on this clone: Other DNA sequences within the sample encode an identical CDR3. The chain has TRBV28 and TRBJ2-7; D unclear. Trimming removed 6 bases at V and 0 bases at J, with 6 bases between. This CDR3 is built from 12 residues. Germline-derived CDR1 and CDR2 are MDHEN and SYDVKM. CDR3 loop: CASRGSSYEQYF. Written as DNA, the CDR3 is TGTGCCAGCAGAGGGTCCTCCTACGAGCAGTACTTC.

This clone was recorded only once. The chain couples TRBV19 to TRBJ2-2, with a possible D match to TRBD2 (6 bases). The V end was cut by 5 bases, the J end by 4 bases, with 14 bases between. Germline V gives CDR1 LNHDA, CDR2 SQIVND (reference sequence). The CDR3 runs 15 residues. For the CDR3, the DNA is TGTGCCAGTAGTTCCCGGGACTTCTTCACCGGGGAGCTGTTTTTT. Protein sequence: CASSSRDFFTGELFF.

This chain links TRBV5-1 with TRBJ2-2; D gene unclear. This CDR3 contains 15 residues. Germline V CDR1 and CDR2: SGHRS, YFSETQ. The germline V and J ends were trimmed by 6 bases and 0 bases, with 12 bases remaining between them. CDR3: CASTGGIANTGELFF. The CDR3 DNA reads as TGCGCCAGCACTGGCGGTATCGCGAACACCGGGGAGCTGTTTTTT.

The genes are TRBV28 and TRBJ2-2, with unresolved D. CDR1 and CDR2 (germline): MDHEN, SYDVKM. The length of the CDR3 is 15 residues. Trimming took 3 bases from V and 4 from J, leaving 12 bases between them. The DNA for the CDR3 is TGTGCCAGCAGTTTTCGGCAGAAGGGCACCGGGGAGCTGTTTTTT. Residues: CASSFRQKGTGELFF.

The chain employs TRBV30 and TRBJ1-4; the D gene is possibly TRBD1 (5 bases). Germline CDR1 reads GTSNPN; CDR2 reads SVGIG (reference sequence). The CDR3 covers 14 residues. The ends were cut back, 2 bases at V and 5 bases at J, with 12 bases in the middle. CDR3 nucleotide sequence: TGTGCCTGGAGTTTCGGGGGAATGAATGAAAAACTGTTTTTT. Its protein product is CAWSFGGMNEKLFF. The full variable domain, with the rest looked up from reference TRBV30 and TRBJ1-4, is SQTIHQWPATLVQPVGSPLSLECTVEGTSNPNLYWYRQAAGRGLQLLFYSVGIGQISSEVPQNLSASRPQDRQFILSSKKLLLSDSGFYLCAWSFGGMNEKLFFGSGTQLSVL.